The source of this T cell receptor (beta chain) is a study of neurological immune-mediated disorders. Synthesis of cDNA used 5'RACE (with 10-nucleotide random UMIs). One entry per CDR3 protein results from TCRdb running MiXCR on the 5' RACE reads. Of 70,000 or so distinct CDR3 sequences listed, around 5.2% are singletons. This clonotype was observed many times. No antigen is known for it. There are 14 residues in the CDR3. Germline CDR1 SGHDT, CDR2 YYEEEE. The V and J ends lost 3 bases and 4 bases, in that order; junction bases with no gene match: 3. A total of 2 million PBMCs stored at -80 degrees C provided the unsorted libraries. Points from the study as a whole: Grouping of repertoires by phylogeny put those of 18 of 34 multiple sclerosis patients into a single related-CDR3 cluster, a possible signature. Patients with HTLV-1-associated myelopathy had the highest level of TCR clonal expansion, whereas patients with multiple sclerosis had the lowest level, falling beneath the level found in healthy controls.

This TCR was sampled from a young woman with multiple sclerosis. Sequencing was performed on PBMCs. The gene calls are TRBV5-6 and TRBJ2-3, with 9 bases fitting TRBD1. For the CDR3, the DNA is TGTGCCAGCAGCTCCGGGACAGGGTCAGATACGCAGTATTTT. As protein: CASSSGTGSDTQYF.